Sequencing of this TCR beta chain was carried out in a study of T-cell memory formation after mild COVID-19. TCRdb independently ran MiXCR on the 5' RACE reads; one entry per CDR3 protein. The repertoire has 550,000 to 700,000 distinct CDR3 sequences, around a sixth of them found once; the top ten carry about 8.1%. This clonotype was obtained from an adult woman who had mild COVID-19 (a few samples of this study predate the infection). Cell type and time point are not known. What was sequenced was PBMCs or a T cell subset sorted from them (not recorded which).

CDR3 sequence: CASSQGGARQPQHF. In nucleotides, the CDR3 is TGCGCCAGCAGCCAAGGGGGGGCGAGACAGCCCCAGCATTTT. The chain combines TRBV4-1 with TRBJ1-5, with D perhaps matching TRBD1 (6 bases). This CDR3 region has 14 residues. Germline V gene data show CDR1 as MGHRA and CDR2 as YSYEKL. V lost 1 base, J lost 7 bases, and 11 bases lay in between.